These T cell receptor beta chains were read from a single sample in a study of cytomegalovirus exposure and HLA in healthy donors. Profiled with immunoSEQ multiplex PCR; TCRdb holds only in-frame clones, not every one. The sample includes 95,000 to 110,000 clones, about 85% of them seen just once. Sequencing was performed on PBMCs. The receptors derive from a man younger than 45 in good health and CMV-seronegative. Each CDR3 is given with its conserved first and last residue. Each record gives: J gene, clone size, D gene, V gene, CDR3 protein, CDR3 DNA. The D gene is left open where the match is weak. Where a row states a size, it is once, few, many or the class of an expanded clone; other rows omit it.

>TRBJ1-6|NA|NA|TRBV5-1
CASSFGSSYNSPLHF
TGCGCCAGCAGCTTCGGGAGCTCCTATAATTCACCCCTCCACTTT
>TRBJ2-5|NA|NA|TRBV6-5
CASRKTSGDAEYF
TGTGCCAGCAGAAAGACTTCGGGAGACGCGGAGTACTTC
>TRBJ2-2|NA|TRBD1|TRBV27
CASSLRQGVLFF
TGTGCCAGCAGTTTGCGACAGGGGGTCCTGTTTTTT
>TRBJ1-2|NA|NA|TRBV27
CASSLGLNYGYTF
TGTGCCAGCAGTCTAGGATTGAACTATGGCTACACCTTC
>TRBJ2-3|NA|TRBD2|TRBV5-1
CARRTSGDDTQYF
TGCGCCAGGAGGACTAGCGGGGATGATACGCAGTATTTT
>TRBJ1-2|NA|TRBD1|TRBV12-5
CASGPRDSVYGYTF
TGTGCTAGTGGACCCCGGGACAGTGTCTATGGCTACACCTTC
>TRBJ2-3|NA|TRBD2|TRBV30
CAWSAGGEDTQYF
TGTGCCTGGAGTGCGGGGGGGGAGGATACGCAGTATTTT
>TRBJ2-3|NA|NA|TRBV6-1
CASSDWWGESTDTQYF
TGTGCCAGCAGTGACTGGTGGGGGGAAAGCACAGATACGCAGTATTTT
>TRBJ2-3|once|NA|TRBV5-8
CASSPRTPVPTDTQYF
TGTGCCAGCAGCCCTAGGACACCGGTCCCCACAGATACGCAGTATTTT
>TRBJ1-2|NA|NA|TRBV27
CASSFQGNYGYTF
TGTGCCAGCAGTTTTCAGGGAAACTATGGCTACACCTTC
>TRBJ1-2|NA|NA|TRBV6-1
CASSESSRGNGYTF
TGTGCCAGCAGTGAATCCTCCAGAGGTAATGGCTACACCTTC
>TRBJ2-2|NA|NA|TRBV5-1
CASSLERELFF
TGCGCCAGTAGCTTGGAGCGGGAGCTGTTTTTT
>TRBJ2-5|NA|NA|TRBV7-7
CASSYNFQETQYF
TGTGCTAGCAGCTACAATTTCCAAGAGACCCAGTACTTC
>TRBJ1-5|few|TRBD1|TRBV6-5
CASSYGGGRTGEHF
TGTGCCAGCAGTTACGGGGGTGGACGGACAGGGGAACATTTT
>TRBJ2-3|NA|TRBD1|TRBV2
CASSADRSTDTQYF
TGTGCCAGCAGTGCGGACAGGAGCACAGATACGCAGTATTTT
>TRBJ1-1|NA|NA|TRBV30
CAWSREGTEAFF
TGTGCCTGGAGTCGCGAGGGCACTGAAGCTTTCTTT
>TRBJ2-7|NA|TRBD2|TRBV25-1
CASRATSGMQYF
TGTGCCAGCAGGGCGACTAGCGGGATGCAGTACTTC
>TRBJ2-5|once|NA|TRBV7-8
CASSFGQTQYF
TGTGCCAGCAGCTTTGGGCAGACCCAGTACTTC
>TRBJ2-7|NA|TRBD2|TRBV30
CAWKVSAGISYEQYF
TGTGCCTGGAAGGTTTCAGCGGGGATATCCTACGAGCAGTACTTC
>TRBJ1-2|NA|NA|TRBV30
CAFRGGRLWRGYTF
TGTGCCTTTCGCGGGGGGCGTCTTTGGCGTGGCTACACCTTC
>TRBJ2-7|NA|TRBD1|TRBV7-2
CASSRPGQGVYEQYF
TGTGCCAGCAGCCGACCGGGACAGGGGGTTTACGAGCAGTACTTC
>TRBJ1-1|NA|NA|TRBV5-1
CASSPGWKGIEAFF
TGCGCCAGCAGCCCAGGGTGGAAGGGAATTGAAGCTTTCTTT
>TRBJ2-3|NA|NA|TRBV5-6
CASSLQVDTQYF
TGTGCCAGCAGCTTACAGGTGGATACGCAGTATTTT